This T cell receptor beta chain was captured in a study of type 1 and type 2 diabetes patients. Study at large: Donors were type 1 diabetes, type 2 diabetes, or nondiabetic controls. Across the study, fewer than 20,000,000 paired-end reads were produced.

Points from the study as a whole: A median of one highly-expanded CD4+ clone, covering approximately 4% of reads, occurred in type 2 diabetes. Age and gender were not matched between study groups, possibly biasing interpretation.

The PCR template was genomic DNA. A primer set of 30 forward and 13 reverse primers amplified the CDR3. TCRdb independently ran MiXCR on the multiplex PCR reads; one entry per CDR3 protein. Altogether a few hundred thousand distinct CDR3 sequences are present, approximately 50% being singletons, with the ten largest covering roughly an eighth. Deletions cut 6 bases from V and 3 bases from J, with 11 bases between. Germline CDR1 is MNHNY and CDR2 is SVGAGI (reference sequence). CDR3 length equals 13 residues. About this clonotype: Antigen unknown.

The sequencing input was peripheral blood mononuclear cells (PBMCs). This sequence joins TRBV6-6 and TRBJ2-5; no definite D call. The sequence was obtained from a man between 18 and 29 years old with type 2 diabetes. The CDR3 region is CASSPETKETQYF. The CDR3 bases are TGTGCCAGCAGCCCTGAGACGAAAGAGACCCAGTACTTC.